Listed below are T cell receptor beta chains from one sample, sequenced in a study of siplizumab effects on memory and regulatory T cells. Assay: immunoSEQ multiplex PCR; the TCRdb copy retains only in-frame clones and omits some. The sample holds about 100,000 clones, about 91% seen once. Sequencing was carried out using Tregs sorted from blood. These receptor sequences come from a human donor in good health. The CDR3 runs from the conserved cysteine through the conserved F or W. A D gene is named only where the DNA matches it firmly. Only part of the rows carry a size: once, few, many, or a class if the clone is expanded.

v_call	d_call	j_call	clone_size	cdr3_nt	cdr3_aa
TRBV6-5	-	TRBJ2-5	-	TGTGCCAGCAGGGTCACAAATCAAGAGACCCAGTACTTC	CASRVTNQETQYF
TRBV6-6	TRBD1	TRBJ2-1	-	TGTGCCAGCAGTTCCAGCGACAGGGGCGGTTACAATGAGCAGTTCTTC	CASSSSDRGGYNEQFF
TRBV10-3	-	TRBJ1-1	-	TGTGCCGTGGTTGGACAGCGAAACACTGAAGCTTTCTTT	CAVVGQRNTEAFF
TRBV5-1	-	TRBJ2-3	medium-sized	TGCGCCAGCAGCACAAATTCTTACGGCCCCCCGAAGGTTTCCGATACGCAGTATTTT	CASSTNSYGPPKVSDTQYF
TRBV29-1	-	TRBJ2-2	-	TGCAGCGCGCTGCCGGGAGAGAGTGGCGGGGAGCTGTTTTTT	CSALPGESGGELFF
TRBV15	TRBD2	TRBJ2-7	few	TGTGCCACCAGCAGAGATCTAGCGGGGGAGCAGTACTTC	CATSRDLAGEQYF
TRBV19	-	TRBJ1-4	-	TGTGCCAGTAGTATAGGGCAGATAACTAATGAAAAACTGTTTTTT	CASSIGQITNEKLFF
TRBV1	-	TRBJ1-4	-	TGCACCAGCAGCCAAGAAGGGTGCGGGACAGGGATTTTTTCTAATGAAAAACTGTTTTTT	CTSSQEGCGTGIFSNEKLFF
TRBV11-1	TRBD2	TRBJ2-3	-	TGTGCCAGCAGCTTCCCCCGGAGCGGGGAAGATACGCAGTATTTT	CASSFPRSGEDTQYF
TRBV18	-	TRBJ2-3	-	TGTGCCAGCTCACCAGTTTCGGTTGGCACAGATACGCAGTATTTT	CASSPVSVGTDTQYF
TRBV6-5	-	TRBJ2-7	-	TGTGCCAGCAGTTACTTCGGACAGCACTACGAGCAGTACTTC	CASSYFGQHYEQYF
TRBV7-9	TRBD1	TRBJ1-2	-	TGTGCCAGCAGCTTAGGCAGAGACAGGGGTGACTATGGCTACACCTTC	CASSLGRDRGDYGYTF
TRBV7-9	-	TRBJ1-3	once	TGTGCCAGCAGCCCACTCAGTGGAAACACCATATATTTT	CASSPLSGNTIYF
TRBV7-9	TRBD1	TRBJ1-5	-	TGTGCCAGCAGCAAGGGGACAGGGGCTTTCCGCAATCAGCCCCAGCATTTT	CASSKGTGAFRNQPQHF
TRBV9	TRBD2	TRBJ2-2	once	TGTGCCAGCAGCGTACTAGCGGAGAACACCGGGGAGCTGTTTTTT	CASSVLAENTGELFF
TRBV5-1	-	TRBJ2-5	-	TGCGCCAGCAGCTCCTACCAGACCGTGGGGGAGACCCAGTACTTC	CASSSYQTVGETQYF
TRBV30	-	TRBJ2-1	-	TGTGCCTGGAGTGTAGGGTGGGCAGTCTCCTACAATGAGCAGTTCTTC	CAWSVGWAVSYNEQFF
TRBV11-1	-	TRBJ2-7	-	TGTGCCAGCAGCCCGCTGGGATGGACAGTGGCTCGCGAGCAGTACTTC	CASSPLGWTVAREQYF
TRBV5-1	-	TRBJ1-3	-	TGCGCCAGCAGCAACGACTGGGGGTACGGAAACACCATATATTTT	CASSNDWGYGNTIYF
TRBV4-1	-	TRBJ2-7	-	TGCGCCAGCAGCCAAGATCACGGCTCCTACGAGCAGTACTTC	CASSQDHGSYEQYF
TRBV11-2	-	TRBJ1-2	few	TGTGCCAGCAGTGCGAGAGTTAACTATGGCTACACCTTC	CASSARVNYGYTF
TRBV25-1	-	TRBJ2-1	-	TGTGCCAGCAGTGAATGGGGGAGCTCCTACAATGAGCAGTTCTTC	CASSEWGSSYNEQFF
TRBV11-2	TRBD1	TRBJ2-2	-	TGTGCCAGCAGGTCCACAGGGGGCCGTGCCGGGGAGCTGTTTTTT	CASRSTGGRAGELFF
TRBV14	-	TRBJ2-5	once	TGTGCCAGCAGCCAAGTCGGTACTAGCCTAGAGACCCAGTACTTC	CASSQVGTSLETQYF
TRBV18	-	TRBJ2-7	-	TGTGCCAGCTCACCCGGGGTTTACGAGCAGTACTTC	CASSPGVYEQYF
TRBV6-5	-	TRBJ1-2	-	TGTGCCAGCAGTTACGCCGGGGCCCGGGGTGGCTACACCTTC	CASSYAGARGGYTF
TRBV5-1	TRBD1	TRBJ1-1	-	TGCGCCAGCAGCGATCAGGGGGCGGCGAACACTGAAGCTTTCTTT	CASSDQGAANTEAFF
TRBV19	TRBD1	TRBJ1-5	-	TGTGCCAGTAGCACGGACAGGGGGAAGGATCAGCCCCAGCATTTT	CASSTDRGKDQPQHF